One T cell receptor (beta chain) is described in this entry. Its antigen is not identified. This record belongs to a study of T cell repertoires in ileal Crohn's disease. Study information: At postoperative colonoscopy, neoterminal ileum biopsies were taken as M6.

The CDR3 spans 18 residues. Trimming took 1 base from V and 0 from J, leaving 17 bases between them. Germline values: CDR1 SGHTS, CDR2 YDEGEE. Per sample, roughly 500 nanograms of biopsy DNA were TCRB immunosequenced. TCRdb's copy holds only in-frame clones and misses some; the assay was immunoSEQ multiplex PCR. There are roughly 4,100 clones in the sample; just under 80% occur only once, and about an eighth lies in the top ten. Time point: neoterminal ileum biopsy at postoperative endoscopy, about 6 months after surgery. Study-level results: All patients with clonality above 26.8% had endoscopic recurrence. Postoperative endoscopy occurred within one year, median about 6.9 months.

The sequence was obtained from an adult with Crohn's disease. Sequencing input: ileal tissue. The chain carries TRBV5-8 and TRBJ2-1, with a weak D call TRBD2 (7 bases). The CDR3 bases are TGTGCCAGCAGCTTGTATGTTTTAGGGGGGGGCTCCTACAATGAGCAGTTCTTC. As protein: CASSLYVLGGGSYNEQFF.